Below, one T cell receptor beta chain is given with its context. No antigen is known for it. This entry belongs to a study of T cell responses to AZD1222 COVID-19 vaccine. Study observations and caveats: Across the whole spike, CD4 TCRs peaked at regions 160-218 and 743-854. White British donors predominated, females outnumbered males, and clonal diversity was possibly underestimated. Repertoires were obtained solely post-peak T cell response.

The data were produced by immunoSEQ multiplex PCR, yet TCRdb's version contains in-frame clones alone and is incomplete. The data contain about 190,000 clones, roughly 90% of them seen just once; the ten biggest clones take up 0.75% to 1%. The sample consisted of peripheral blood, taken on day 0 of AZD1222 vaccination. The receptor was isolated from an adult in good health.

CDR3 residues: CASSPGLAGYNEQFF. Written as DNA, the CDR3 is TGTGCCAGCAGCCCGGGACTAGCGGGATACAATGAGCAGTTCTTC. The chain carries TRBV7-3 and TRBJ2-1, with 13 bases matching TRBD2. The CDR3 is made up of 15 amino acids. Per germline, CDR1 SGHTA and CDR2 FQGTGA. Trimming cost V 5 bases and J 4 bases; bases outside gene matches: 2.